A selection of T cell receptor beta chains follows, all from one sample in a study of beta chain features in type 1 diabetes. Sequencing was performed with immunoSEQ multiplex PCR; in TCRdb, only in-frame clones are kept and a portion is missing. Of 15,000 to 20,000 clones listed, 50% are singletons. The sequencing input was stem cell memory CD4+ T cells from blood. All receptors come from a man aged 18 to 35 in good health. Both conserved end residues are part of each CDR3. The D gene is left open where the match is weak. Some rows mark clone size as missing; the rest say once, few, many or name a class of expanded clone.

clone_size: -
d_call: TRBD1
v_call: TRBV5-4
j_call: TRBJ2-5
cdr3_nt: TGTGCCAGCAGCTACGACAGGGCCGGCGGGACCCAGTACTTC
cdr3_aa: CASSYDRAGGTQYF

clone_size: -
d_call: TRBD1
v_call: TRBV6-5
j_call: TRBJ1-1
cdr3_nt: TGTGCCAGCAGGGACAGGGCGAATCTAAACACTGAAGCTTTCTTT
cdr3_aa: CASRDRANLNTEAFF

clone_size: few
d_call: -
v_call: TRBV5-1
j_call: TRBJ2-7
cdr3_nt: TGCGCCAGCAGCTTGGCTACTTCCTACGAGCAGTACTTC
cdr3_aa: CASSLATSYEQYF

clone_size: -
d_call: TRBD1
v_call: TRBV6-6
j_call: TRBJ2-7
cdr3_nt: TGTGCCAGCAGTGCACAGGGGGCGGACGTGAAATACGAGCAGTACTTC
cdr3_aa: CASSAQGADVKYEQYF

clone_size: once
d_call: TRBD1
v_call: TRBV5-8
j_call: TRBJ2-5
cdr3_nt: TGTGCCAGCCGGACAGGGACGCAAGAGACCCAGTACTTC
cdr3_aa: CASRTGTQETQYF

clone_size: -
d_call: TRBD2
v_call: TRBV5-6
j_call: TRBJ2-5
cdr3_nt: TGTGCCAGCAGCGGAACCAGTCCAGCGGGAGTAGGTGAGACCCAGTACTTC
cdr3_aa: CASSGTSPAGVGETQYF

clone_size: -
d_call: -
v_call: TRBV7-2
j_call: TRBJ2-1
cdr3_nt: TGTGCCAGCAGCAAGAGGACAGAGCAGTTCTTC
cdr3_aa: CASSKRTEQFF

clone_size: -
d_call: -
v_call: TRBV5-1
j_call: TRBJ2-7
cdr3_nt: TGCGCCAGCAGCCCCTACCCGAGCGGCCTTACCATCTCCTACGAGCAGTACTTC
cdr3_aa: CASSPYPSGLTISYEQYF

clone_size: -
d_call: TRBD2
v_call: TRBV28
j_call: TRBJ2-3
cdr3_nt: TGTGCCACCTTATCACTAGCGGGAGAAAGCACAGATACGCAGTATTTT
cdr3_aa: CATLSLAGESTDTQYF

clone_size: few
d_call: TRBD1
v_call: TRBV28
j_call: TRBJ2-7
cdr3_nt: TGTGCCAGCAGCGGGACAGGGGGCTTCAACGAGCAGTACTTC
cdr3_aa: CASSGTGGFNEQYF

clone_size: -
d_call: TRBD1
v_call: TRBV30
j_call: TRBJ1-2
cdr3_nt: TGTGCCTGGAGCTATAGGGGGCAAAGTGGTGGCTACACCTTC
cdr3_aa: CAWSYRGQSGGYTF

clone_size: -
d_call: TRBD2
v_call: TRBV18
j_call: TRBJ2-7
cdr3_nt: TGTGCCAGCTCACACCCGGGACTAGCGGGCCTCTACGAGCAGTACTTC
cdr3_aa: CASSHPGLAGLYEQYF

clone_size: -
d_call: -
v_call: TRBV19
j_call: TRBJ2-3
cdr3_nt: TGTGCCAGTAGTCAGAGGCCAGGGATTGGGGATACGCAGTATTTT
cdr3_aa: CASSQRPGIGDTQYF

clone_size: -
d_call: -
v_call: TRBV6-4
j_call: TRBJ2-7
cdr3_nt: TGTGCCAGCAGTGACTCGGACAGTCCCTCCTACGAGCAGTACTTC
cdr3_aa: CASSDSDSPSYEQYF

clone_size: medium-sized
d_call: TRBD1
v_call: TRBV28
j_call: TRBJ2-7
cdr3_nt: TGTGCCAGCATTCCGGGACAGGGCGCCCACGAGCAGTACTTC
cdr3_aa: CASIPGQGAHEQYF

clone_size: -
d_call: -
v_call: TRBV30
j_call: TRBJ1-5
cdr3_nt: TGTGCCTGGAGCGGGAATAGCAATCAGCCCCAGCATTTT
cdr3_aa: CAWSGNSNQPQHF

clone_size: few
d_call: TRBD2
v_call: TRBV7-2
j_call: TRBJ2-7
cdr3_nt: TGTGCCAGCAGCCCGGTGGGTAGCGGGGGCTACGAGCAGTACTTC
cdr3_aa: CASSPVGSGGYEQYF

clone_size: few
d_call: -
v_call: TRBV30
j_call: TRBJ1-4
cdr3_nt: TGTGCCTGGAGTGTTCAGGGGCCTCATGAAAAACTGTTTTTT
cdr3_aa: CAWSVQGPHEKLFF

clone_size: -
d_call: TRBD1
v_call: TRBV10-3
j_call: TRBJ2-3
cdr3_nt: TGTGCCATCAGGGGGACAGCCACAGATACGCAGTATTTT
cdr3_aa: CAIRGTATDTQYF

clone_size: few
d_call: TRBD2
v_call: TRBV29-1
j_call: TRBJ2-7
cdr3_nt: TGCAGCGTTGGCACTAGCGGCATGTACGAGCAGTACTTC
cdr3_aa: CSVGTSGMYEQYF

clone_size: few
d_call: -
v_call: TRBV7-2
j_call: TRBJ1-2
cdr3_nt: TGTGCCAGCAGCTTAGACACCCTGTCACAGGGCTACACCTTC
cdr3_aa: CASSLDTLSQGYTF

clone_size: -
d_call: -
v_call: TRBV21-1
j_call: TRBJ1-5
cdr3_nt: TGTGCCAGCAGCAACGGAGGGGACTCCAATCAGCCCCAGCATTTT
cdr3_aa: CASSNGGDSNQPQHF

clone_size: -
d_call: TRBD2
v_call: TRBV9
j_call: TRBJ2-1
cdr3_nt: TGTGCCAGCAGCGTCCGGACTAGCGGGAGAGATGAGCAGTTCTTC
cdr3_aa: CASSVRTSGRDEQFF

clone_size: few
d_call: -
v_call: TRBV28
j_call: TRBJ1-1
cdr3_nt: TGTGCCAGCAGTTTAGTACAGGGGAACACTGAAGCTTTCTTT
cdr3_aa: CASSLVQGNTEAFF

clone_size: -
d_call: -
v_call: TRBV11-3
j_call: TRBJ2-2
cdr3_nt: TGTGCCAGCAGCTTAGGACAGCCGGGCACCGGGGAGCTGTTTTTT
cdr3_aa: CASSLGQPGTGELFF

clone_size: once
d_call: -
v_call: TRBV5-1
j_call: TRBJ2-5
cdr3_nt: TGCGCCAGCAGCTGGGGAAGTTCGCCAGGGCAAGAGACCCAGTACTTC
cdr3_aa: CASSWGSSPGQETQYF

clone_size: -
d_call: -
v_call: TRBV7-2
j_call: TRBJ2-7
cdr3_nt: TGTGCCAGCAAGACGGAGAGCTCAACCTACGAGCAGTACTTC
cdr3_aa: CASKTESSTYEQYF

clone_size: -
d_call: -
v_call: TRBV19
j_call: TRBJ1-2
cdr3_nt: TGTGCCAGTAGTATTGCTCCGGGAGGCAACTATGGCTACACCTTC
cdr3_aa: CASSIAPGGNYGYTF

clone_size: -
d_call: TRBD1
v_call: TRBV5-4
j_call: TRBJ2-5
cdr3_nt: TGTGCCAGCAGCTTACTTACAGGGGGCGCCGAGACCCAGTACTTC
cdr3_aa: CASSLLTGGAETQYF

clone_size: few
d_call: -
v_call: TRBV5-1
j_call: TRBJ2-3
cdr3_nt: TGCGCCAGCAGCTTGGAGGCGCGACTAGGCACAGATACGCAGTATTTT
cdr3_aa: CASSLEARLGTDTQYF

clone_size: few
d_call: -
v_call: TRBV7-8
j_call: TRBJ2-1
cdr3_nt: TGTGCCAGCAGCCCCACGGCGGGGTGGGTAGCGAGTGAGCAGTTCTTC
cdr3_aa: CASSPTAGWVASEQFF

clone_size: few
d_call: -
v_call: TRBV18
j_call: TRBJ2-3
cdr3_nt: TGTGCCAGCTCACCCAAAGATACGCAGTATTTT
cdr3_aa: CASSPKDTQYF

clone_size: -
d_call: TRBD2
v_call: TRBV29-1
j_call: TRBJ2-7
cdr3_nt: TGCAGCCATACGACTAGCGGGCGAGACGAGCAGTACTTC
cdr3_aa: CSHTTSGRDEQYF

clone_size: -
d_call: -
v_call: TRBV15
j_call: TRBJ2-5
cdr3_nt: TGTGCCACCAGCGATACAAAAACGTACCAAGAGACCCAGTACTTC
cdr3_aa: CATSDTKTYQETQYF

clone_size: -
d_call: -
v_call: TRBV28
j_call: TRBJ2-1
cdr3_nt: TGTGCCAGCAGTCCCGACGGGTATACAATTAGCTCCTACAATGAGCAGTTCTTC
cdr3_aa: CASSPDGYTISSYNEQFF

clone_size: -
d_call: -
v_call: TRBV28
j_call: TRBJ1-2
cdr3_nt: TGTGCCAGCAGTGTCAGGGATCCTATATATGGCTACACCTTC
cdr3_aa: CASSVRDPIYGYTF

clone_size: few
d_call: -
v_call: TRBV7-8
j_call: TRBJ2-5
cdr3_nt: TGTGCCAGCAGCTTTAAAGAGACCCAGTACTTC
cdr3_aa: CASSFKETQYF

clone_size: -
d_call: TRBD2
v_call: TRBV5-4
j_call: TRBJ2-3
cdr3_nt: TGTGCCAGCTCTAGCGGGAGATACACAGATACGCAGTATTTT
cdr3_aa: CASSSGRYTDTQYF

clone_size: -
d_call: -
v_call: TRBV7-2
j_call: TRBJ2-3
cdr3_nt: TGTGCCAGCAGCGAACTAGCCGCCACAGATACGCAGTATTTT
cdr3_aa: CASSELAATDTQYF

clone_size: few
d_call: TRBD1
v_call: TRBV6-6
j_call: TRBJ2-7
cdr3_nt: TGTGCCAGCAGTCCCACAGGGGTTCCCTACGAGCAGTACTTC
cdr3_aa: CASSPTGVPYEQYF

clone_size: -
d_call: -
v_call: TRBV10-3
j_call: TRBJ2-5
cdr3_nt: TGTGCCATCAGTGACCCCTCATTGCGCGGTCAGACCCAGTACTTC
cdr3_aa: CAISDPSLRGQTQYF

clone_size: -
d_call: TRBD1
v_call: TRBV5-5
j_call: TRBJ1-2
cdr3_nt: TGTGCCAGCAGCTGGGGGACAGGGAACTATGGCTACACCTTC
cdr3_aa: CASSWGTGNYGYTF

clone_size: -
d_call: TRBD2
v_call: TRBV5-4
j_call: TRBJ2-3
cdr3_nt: TGTGCCAGCAGCTTTAGCGGGGGCAGCACAGATACGCAGTATTTT
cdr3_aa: CASSFSGGSTDTQYF

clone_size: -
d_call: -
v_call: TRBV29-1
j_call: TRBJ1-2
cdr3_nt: TGCAGCGTTCGTCATGCAGGAAACTATGGCTACACCTTC
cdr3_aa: CSVRHAGNYGYTF

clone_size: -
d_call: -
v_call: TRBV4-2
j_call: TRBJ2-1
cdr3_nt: TGTGCCAGCAGCCAAGATGAAGGGGCCCACAATGAGCAGTTCTTC
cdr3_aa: CASSQDEGAHNEQFF

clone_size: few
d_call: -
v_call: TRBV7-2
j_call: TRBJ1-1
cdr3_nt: TGTGCCAGCAGGGCGGACATGAACACTGAAGCTTTCTTT
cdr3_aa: CASRADMNTEAFF

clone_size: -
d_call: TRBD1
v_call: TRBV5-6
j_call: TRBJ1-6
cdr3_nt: TGTGCCAGCAGCTTTGGGACAGGGGTGGATTCACCCCTCCACTTT
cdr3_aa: CASSFGTGVDSPLHF

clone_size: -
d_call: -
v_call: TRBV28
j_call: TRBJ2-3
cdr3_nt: TGTGCCAGCAGTGGCCTGGAGGGCACAGATACGCAGTATTTT
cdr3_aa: CASSGLEGTDTQYF

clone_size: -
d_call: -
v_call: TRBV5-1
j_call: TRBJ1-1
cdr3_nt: TGCGCCAGCAGCCCCTGGTGGGGAGGGGCTGAAGCTTTCTTT
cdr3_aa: CASSPWWGGAEAFF

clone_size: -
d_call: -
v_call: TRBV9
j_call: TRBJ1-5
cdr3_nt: TGTGCCAGCGGCAGGGAGGGTCAGCCCCAGCATTTT
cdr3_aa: CASGREGQPQHF

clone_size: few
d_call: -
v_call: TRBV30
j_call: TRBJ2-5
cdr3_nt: TGTGCCTGGGTAACATCGAACGGGGAGACCCAGTACTTC
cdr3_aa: CAWVTSNGETQYF

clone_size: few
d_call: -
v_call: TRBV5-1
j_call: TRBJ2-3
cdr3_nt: TGCGCCAGCAGCTTGGACCCGACAGGCCCAAGCACAGATACGCAGTATTTT
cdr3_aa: CASSLDPTGPSTDTQYF